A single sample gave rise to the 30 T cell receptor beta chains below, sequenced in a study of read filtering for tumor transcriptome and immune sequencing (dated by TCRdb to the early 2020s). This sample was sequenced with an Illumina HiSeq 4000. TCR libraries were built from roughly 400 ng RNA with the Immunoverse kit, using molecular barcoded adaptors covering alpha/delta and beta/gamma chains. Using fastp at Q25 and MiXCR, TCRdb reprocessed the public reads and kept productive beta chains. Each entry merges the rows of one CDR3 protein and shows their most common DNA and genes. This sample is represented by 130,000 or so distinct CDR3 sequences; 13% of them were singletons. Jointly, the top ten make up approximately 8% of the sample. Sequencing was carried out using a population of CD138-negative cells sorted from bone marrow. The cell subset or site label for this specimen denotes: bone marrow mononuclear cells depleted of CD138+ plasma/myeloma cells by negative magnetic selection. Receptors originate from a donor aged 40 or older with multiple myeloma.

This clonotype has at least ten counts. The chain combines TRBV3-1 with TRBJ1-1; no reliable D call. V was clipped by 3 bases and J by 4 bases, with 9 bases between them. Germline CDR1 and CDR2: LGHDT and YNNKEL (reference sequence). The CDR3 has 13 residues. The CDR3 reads CASSHTAGTEAFF. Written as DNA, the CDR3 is TGTGCCAGCAGCCACACGGCGGGCACTGAAGCTTTCTTT.

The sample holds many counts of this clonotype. Written as DNA, the CDR3 is TGCAGTGCTAGAGCGCCGGGACAGTCCCTCGGGGAGTACTTC. It specifies CSARAPGQSLGEYF. The V gene is TRBV20-1, the J gene TRBJ2-7; 7 positions agree with TRBD1. Germline CDR1 is DFQATT and CDR2 is SNEGSKA (reference sequence). The CDR3 spans 14 residues. J was trimmed by 11 bases and V by 1 base; bases with no gene match: 14.

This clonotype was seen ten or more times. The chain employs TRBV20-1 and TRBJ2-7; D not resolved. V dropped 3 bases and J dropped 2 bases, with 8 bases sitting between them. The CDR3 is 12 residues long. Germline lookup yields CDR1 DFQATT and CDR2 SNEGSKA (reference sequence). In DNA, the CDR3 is TGCAGTGCTAGGGCAGAAACCTACGAGCAGTACTTC. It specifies CSARAETYEQYF.

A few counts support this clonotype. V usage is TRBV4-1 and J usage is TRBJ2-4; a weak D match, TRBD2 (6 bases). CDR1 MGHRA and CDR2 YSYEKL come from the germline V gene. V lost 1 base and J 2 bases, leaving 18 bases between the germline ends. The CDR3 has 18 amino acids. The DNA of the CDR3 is TGCGCCAGCAGCCAAGTCGGGGGTAGCGGATCCTCCAAAAACATTCAGTACTTC. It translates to CASSQVGGSGSSKNIQYF.

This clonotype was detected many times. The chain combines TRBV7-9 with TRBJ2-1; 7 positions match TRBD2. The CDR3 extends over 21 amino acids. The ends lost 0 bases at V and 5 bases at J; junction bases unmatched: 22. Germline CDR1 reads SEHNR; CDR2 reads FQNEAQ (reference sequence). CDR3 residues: CASSLAKRDPSQLKKDNEQFF. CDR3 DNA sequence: TGTGCCAGCAGCTTAGCAAAGCGGGACCCGTCCCAGCTCAAAAAGGACAATGAGCAGTTCTTC.

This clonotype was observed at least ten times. The CDR3 loop reads CASSLLSKPYNEQFF. Here the CDR3 DNA reads TGTGCCAGCAGCTTATTATCAAAGCCCTACAATGAGCAGTTCTTC. The rearrangement links TRBV11-1 to TRBJ2-1; D uncertain. CDR1 SGHAT and CDR2 FQDESV come from the germline V gene (reference sequence). V was trimmed by 2 bases and J by 2 bases, leaving 10 bases between them. The CDR3 totals 15 residues. The full variable domain, rest sourced from reference TRBV11-1 and TRBJ2-1, is EAEVAQSPRYKITEKSQAVAFWCDPISGHATLYWYRQILGQGPELLVQFQDESVVDDSQLPKDRFSAERLKGVDSTLKIQPAELGDSAMYLCASSLLSKPYNEQFFGPGTRLTVL.

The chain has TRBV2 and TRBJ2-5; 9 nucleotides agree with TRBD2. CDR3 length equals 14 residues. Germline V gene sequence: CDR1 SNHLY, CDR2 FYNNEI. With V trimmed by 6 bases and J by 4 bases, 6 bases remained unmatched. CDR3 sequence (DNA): TGTGCCAGCAGACTAGCGGGTATCCGAGAGACCCAGTACTTC. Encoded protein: CASRLAGIRETQYF.

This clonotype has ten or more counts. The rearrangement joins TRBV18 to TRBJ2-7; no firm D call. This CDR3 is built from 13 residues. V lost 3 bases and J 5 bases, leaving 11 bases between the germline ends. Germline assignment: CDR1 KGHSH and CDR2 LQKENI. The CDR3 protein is CASSPSPPDEQYF. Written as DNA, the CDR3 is TGTGCCAGCTCACCCTCTCCCCCGGACGAGCAGTACTTC.

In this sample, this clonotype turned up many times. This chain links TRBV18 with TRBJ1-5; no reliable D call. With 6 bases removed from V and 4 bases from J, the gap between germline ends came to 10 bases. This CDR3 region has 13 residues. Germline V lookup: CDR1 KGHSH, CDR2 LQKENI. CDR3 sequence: CASSTDYNQPQHF. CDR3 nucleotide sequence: TGTGCCAGCTCTACCGACTATAATCAGCCCCAGCATTTT.

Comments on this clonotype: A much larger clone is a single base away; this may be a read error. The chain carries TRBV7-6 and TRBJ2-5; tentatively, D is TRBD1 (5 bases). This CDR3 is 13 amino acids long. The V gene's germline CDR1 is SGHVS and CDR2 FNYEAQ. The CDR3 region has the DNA TGTGCCAGCAGCCCAAGACAGTTAGAGACCCAGTGCTTC. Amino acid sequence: CASSPRQLETQCF. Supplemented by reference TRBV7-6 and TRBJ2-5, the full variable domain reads GAGVSQSPRYKVTKRGQDVALRCDPISGHVSLYWYRQALGQGPEFLTYFNYEAQQDKSGLPNDRFSAERPEGSISTLTIQRTEQRDSAMYRCASSPRQLETQCFGPGTRLLVL.

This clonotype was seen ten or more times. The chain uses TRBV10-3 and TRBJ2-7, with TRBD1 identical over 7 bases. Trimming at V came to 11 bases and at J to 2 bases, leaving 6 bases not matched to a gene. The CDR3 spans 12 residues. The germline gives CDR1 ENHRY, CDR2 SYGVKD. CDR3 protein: CAASQGAYEQYF. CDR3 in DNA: TGTGCCGCAAGCCAGGGGGCCTACGAGCAGTACTTC.

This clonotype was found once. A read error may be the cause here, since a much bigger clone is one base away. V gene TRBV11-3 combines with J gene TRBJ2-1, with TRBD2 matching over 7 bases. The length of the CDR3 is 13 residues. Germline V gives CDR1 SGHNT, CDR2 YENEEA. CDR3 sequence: CTSSPGLDYEQFF. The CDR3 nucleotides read TGTACCAGCAGCCCAGGACTAGACTATGAGCAGTTCTTC.

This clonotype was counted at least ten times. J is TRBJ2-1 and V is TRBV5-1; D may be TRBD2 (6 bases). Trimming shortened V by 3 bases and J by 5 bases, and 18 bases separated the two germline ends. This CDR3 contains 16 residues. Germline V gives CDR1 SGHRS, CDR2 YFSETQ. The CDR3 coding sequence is TGCGCCAGCAGCTCCCGTCGGGGTAGCGGCAACAATGAGCAGTTCTTC. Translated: CASSSRRGSGNNEQFF.

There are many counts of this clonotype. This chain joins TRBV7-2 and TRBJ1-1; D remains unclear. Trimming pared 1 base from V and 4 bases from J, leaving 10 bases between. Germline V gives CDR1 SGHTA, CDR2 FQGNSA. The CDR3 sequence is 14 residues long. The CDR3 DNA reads TGTGCCAGCAGCTTAGGGGGTTTAGGCACTGAAGCTTTCTTT. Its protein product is CASSLGGLGTEAFF.

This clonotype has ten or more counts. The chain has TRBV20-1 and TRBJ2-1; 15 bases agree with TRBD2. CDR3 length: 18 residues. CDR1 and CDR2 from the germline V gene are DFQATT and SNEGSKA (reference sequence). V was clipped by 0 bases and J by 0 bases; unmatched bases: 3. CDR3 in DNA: TGCAGTGCTAGAGAAGGACTAGCGGGAGGGCTCTCCTACAATGAGCAGTTCTTC. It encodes CSAREGLAGGLSYNEQFF.

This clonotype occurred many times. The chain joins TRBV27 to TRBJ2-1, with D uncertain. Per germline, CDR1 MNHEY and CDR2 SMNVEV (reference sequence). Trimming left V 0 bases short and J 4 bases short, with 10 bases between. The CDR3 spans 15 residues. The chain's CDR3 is CASSLSGGNYNEQFF. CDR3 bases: TGTGCCAGCAGTTTATCGGGCGGAAATTACAATGAGCAGTTCTTC.

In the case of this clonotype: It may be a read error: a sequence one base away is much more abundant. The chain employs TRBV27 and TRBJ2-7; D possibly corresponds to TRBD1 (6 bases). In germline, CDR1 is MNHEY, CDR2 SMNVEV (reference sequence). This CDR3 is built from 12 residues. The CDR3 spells CASGDKPYELYF. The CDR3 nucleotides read TGTGCCAGCGGGGACAAACCGTACGAGCTGTACTTC.

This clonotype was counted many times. The CDR3 DNA reads as TGCGCCAGCAGCTTAGGATCTGGCGGCAACACCGGGGAGCTGTTTTTT. It yields the protein CASSLGSGGNTGELFF. This chain links TRBV5-1 with TRBJ2-2; D remains ambiguous. Trimming pared 2 bases from V and 2 bases from J, leaving 13 bases between. The V gene's germline CDR1 is SGHRS and CDR2 YFSETQ. The CDR3 spans 16 residues.

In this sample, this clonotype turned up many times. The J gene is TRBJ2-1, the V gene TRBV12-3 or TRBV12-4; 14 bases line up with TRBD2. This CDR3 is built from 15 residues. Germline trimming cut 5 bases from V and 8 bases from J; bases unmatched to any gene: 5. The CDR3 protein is CASSPPGLAGDEQFF. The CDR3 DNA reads TGTGCCAGCAGTCCTCCGGGACTAGCGGGAGATGAGCAGTTCTTC.

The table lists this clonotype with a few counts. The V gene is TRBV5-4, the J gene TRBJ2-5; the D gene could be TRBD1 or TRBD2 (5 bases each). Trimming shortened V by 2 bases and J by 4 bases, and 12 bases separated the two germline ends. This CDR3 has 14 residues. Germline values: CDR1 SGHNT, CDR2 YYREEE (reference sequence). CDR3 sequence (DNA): TGTGCCAGCAGCTTAATGGGGGAAAGAGAGACCCAGTACTTC. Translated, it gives CASSLMGERETQYF.

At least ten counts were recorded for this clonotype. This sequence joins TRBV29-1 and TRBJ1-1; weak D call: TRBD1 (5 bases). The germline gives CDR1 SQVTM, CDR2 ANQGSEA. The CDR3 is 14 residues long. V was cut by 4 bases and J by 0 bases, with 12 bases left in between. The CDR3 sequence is CSVAPRQLNTEAFF. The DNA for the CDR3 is TGCAGCGTTGCTCCTCGACAGCTGAACACTGAAGCTTTCTTT.

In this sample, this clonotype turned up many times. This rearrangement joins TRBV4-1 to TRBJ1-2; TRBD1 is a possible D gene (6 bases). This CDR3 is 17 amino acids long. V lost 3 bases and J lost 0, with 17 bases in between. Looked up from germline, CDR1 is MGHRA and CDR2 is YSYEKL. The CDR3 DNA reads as TGCGCCAGCAGCCACGTTGGGCAGGACAGAGCTAACTATGGCTACACCTTC. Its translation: CASSHVGQDRANYGYTF.

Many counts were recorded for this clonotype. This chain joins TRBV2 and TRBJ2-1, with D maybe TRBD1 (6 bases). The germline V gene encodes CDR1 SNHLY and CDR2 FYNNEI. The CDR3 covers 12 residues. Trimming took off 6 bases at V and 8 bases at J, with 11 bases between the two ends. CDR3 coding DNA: TGTGCCAGCAGAGTACAGGGCTATGAGCAGTTCTTC. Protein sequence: CASRVQGYEQFF.

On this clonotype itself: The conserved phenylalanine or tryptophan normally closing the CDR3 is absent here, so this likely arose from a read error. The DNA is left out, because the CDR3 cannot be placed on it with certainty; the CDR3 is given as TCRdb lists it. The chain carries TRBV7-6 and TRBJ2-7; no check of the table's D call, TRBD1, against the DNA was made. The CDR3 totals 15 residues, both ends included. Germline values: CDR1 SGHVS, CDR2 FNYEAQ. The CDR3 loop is CASSSWDRVSYEQYL.

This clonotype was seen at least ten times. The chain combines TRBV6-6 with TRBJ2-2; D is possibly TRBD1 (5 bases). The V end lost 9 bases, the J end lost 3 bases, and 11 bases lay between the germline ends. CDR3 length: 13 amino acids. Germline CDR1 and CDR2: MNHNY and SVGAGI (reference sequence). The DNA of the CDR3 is TGTGCCAGTATTCAGGGTCACACCGGGGAGCTGTTTTTT. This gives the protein CASIQGHTGELFF.

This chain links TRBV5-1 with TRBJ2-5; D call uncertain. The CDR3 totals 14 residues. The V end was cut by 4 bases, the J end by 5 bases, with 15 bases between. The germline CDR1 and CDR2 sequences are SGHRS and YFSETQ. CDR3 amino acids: CASSPQWPRETQYF. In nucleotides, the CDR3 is TGCGCCAGCAGCCCCCAGTGGCCCCGGGAGACCCAGTACTTC.

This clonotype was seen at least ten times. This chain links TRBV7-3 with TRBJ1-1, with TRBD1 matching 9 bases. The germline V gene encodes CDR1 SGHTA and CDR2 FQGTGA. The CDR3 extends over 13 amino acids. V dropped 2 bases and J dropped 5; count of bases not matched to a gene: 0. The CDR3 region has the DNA TGTGCCAGCAGCTTAGGGACAGGGACTGAAGCTTTCTTT. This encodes CASSLGTGTEAFF.

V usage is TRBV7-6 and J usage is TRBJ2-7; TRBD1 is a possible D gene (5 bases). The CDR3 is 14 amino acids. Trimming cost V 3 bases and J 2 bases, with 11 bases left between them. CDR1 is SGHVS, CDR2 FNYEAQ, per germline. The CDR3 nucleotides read TGTGCCAGCAGCTTGGAGAGCAGGGCCTACGAGCAGTACTTC. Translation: CASSLESRAYEQYF.

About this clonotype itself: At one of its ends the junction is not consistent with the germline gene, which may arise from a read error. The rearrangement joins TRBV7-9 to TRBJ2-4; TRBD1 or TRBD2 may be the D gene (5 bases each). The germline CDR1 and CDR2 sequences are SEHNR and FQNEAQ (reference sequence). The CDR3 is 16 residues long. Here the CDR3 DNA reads TGTGCCAGCAGCCTCCCGTGGGGACGCAGAGCTGGAACTCAGCACTTC. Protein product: CASSLPWGRRAGTQHF.

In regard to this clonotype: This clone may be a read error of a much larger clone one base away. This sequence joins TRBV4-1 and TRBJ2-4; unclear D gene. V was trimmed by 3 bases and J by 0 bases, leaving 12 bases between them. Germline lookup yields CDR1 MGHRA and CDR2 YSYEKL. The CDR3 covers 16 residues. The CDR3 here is CASSHDIRLAKNIQYF. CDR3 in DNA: TGCGCCAGCAGCCATGATATCAGGCTAGCCAAAAACATTCAGTACTTC.